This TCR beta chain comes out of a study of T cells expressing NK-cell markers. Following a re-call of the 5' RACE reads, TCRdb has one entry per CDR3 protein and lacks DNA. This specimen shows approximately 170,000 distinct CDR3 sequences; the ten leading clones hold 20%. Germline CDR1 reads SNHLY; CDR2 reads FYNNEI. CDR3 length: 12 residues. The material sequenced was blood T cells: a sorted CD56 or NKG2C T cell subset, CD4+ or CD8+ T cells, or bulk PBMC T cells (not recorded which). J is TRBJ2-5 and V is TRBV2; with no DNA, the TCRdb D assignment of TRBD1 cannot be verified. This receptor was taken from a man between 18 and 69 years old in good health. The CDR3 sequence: CASTGVGETQYF.